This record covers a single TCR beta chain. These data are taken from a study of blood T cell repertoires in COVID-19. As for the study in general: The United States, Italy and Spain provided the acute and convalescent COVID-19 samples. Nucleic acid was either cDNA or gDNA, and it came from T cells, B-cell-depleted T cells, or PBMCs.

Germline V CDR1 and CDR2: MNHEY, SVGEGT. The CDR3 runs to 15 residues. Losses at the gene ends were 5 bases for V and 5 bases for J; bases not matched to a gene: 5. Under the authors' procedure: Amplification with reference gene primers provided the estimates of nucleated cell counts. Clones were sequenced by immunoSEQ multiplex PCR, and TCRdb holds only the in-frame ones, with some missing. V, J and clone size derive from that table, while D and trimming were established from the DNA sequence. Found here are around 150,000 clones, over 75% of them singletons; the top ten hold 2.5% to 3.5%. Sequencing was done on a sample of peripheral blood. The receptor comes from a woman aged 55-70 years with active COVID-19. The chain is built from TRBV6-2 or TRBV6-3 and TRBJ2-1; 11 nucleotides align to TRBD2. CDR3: CASSKLAGDHNEQFF. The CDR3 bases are TGTGCCAGCAGTAAACTAGCGGGAGATCACAATGAGCAGTTCTTC.